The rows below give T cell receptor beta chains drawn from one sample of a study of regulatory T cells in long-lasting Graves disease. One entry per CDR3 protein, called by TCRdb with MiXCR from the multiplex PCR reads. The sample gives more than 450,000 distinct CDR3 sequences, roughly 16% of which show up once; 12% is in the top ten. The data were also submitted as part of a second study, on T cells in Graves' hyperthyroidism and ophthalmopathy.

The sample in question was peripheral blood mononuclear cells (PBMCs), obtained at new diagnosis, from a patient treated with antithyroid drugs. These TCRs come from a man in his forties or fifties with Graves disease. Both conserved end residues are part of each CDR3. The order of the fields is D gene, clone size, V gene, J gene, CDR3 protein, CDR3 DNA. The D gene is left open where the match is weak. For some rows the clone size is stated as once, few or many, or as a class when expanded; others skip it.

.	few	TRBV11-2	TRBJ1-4	CASSSGQGNNEKLFF	TGTGCCAGCAGCTCGGGGCAGGGCAATAATGAAAAACTGTTTTTT
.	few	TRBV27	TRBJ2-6	CASSLRRSSGANVLTF	TGTGCCAGCAGTTTACGCAGGAGCTCTGGGGCCAACGTCCTGACTTTC
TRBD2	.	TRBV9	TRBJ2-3	CASSVEGTSPRAQYF	TGTGCCAGCAGCGTCGAAGGGACTAGCCCCAGGGCGCAGTATTTT
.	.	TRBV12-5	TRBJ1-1	CASGLSHNSFF	TGTGCTAGTGGTTTGTCCCACAACAGTTTCTTT
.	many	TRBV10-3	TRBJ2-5	CAISESQRDNQETQYF	TGTGCCATCAGTGAGTCGCAGCGAGACAACCAAGAGACCCAGTACTTC
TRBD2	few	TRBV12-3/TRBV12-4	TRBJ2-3	CASSPISGGPDTQYF	TGTGCCAGCAGCCCCATTAGCGGGGGGCCAGATACGCAGTATTTT
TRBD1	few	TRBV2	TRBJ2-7	CASRGQGGVNEQYF	TGTGCCAGCAGAGGACAGGGGGGTGTGAACGAGCAGTACTTC
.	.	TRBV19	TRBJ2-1	CASSILASGHNEQFF	TGTGCCAGTAGTATCTTGGCTAGTGGTCACAATGAGCAGTTCTTC
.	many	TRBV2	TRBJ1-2	CASSEARVGAYGYTF	TGTGCCAGCAGTGAAGCCAGGGTGGGAGCCTATGGCTACACCTTC
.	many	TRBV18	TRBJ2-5	CASSPPAYGTQYF	TGTGCCAGCTCACCACCGGCATACGGGACCCAGTACTTC
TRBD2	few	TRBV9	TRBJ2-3	CASSPQLAGGIDTQYF	TGTGCCAGCAGCCCCCAACTAGCGGGAGGGATAGATACGCAGTATTTT
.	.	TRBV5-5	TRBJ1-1	CASSLGAMGGAFF	TGTGCCAGCAGCTTGGGCGCTATGGGTGGGGCTTTCTTT
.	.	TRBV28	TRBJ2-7	CASSLHRGGYEQYF	TGTGCCAGCAGTTTACATCGTGGGGGCTACGAGCAGTACTTC
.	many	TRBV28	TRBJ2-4	CASSFVGIAKNIQYF	TGTGCCAGCAGTTTTGTCGGGATAGCCAAAAACATTCAGTACTTC
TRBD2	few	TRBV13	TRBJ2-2	CASSPRLAGVGAGELFF	TGTGCCAGCAGCCCGAGACTAGCGGGAGTGGGTGCCGGGGAGCTGTTTTTT
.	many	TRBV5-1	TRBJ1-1	CASSFITGGNTEAFF	TGCGCCAGCAGCTTTATCACCGGAGGGAACACTGAAGCTTTCTTT
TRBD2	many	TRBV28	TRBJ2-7	CASSYSAGGKYEQYF	TGTGCCAGCAGTTATTCAGCGGGAGGGAAATACGAGCAGTACTTC
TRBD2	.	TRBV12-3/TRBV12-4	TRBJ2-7	CASSFSSGKGEQYF	TGTGCCAGCAGTTTTTCGAGCGGGAAGGGCGAGCAGTACTTC
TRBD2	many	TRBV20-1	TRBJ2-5	CSARDSGWSETQYF	TGCAGTGCTAGGGATAGCGGGTGGAGCGAGACCCAGTACTTC
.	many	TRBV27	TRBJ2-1	CASTQDEQFF	TGTGCCAGCACTCAAGATGAGCAGTTCTTC
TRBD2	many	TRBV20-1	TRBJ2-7	CSGRTSGGPYEQYF	TGCAGTGGCAGGACTAGCGGGGGCCCCTACGAGCAGTACTTC
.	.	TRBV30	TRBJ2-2	CAWRELGELFF	TGTGCCTGGAGGGAGTTGGGGGAGCTGTTTTTT
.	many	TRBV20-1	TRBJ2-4	CSASYPNSEPNIQYF	TGCAGTGCTAGCTACCCCAACAGTGAACCAAACATTCAGTACTTC
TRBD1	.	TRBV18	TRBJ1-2	CASSPQRQGLDYGYTF	TGTGCCAGCTCACCACAAAGACAGGGCTTGGACTATGGCTACACCTTC
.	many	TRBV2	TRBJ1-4	CASSGGRSEKLFF	TGTGCCAGCAGCGGGGGACGTAGTGAAAAACTGTTTTTT
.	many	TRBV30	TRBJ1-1	CAWARVVGAEAFF	TGTGCCTGGGCCAGGGTTGTTGGTGCTGAAGCTTTCTTT
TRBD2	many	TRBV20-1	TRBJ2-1	CSAESGGLHNEQFF	TGCAGTGCAGAGTCGGGAGGCCTCCACAATGAGCAGTTCTTC
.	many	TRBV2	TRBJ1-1	CASSVKGSTEAFF	TGTGCCAGCAGTGTGAAGGGGTCCACTGAAGCTTTCTTT
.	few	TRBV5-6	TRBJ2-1	CASSFGGLYNEQSF	TGTGCCAGCAGCTTTGGAGGACTATACAATGAGCAGTCCTTC
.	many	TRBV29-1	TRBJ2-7	CSVKDRSAGEQYF	TGCAGCGTGAAAGACAGGTCCGCGGGAGAGCAGTACTTC
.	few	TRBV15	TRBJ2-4	CATSRDAESAKNIQYF	TGTGCCACCAGCAGAGATGCGGAGTCAGCCAAAAACATTCAGTACTTC
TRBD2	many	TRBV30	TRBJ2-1	CAWSVRRLAGNNEQFF	TGTGCCTGGAGTGTACGGCGGCTAGCGGGTAACAATGAGCAGTTCTTC
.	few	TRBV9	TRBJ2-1	CASSSGISSYNEQFF	TGTGCCAGCAGCTCAGGAATAAGCTCCTACAATGAGCAGTTCTTC
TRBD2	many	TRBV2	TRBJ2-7	CATQPGLAGYEQYF	TGTGCCACCCAGCCGGGACTAGCGGGATACGAGCAGTACTTC
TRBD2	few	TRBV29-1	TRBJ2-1	CSVGLAGGRGKEQFF	TGCAGCGTTGGACTAGCGGGAGGCAGAGGGAAGGAGCAGTTCTTC
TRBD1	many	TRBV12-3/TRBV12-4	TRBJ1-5	CASRLSGTGDGGNQPQHF	TGTGCCAGCAGGTTATCCGGGACAGGGGATGGGGGCAATCAGCCCCAGCATTTT
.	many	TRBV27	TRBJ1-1	CASSPRQDATEAFF	TGTGCCAGCAGTCCCAGACAGGATGCAACTGAAGCTTTCTTT
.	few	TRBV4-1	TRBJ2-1	CASSQETTGAYNEQFF	TGCGCCAGCAGCCAAGAAACAACGGGAGCGTACAATGAGCAGTTCTTC
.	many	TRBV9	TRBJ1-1	CASSVAGGRDTEAFF	TGTGCCAGCAGCGTAGCGGGGGGCCGGGACACTGAAGCTTTCTTT
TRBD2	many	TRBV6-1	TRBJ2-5	CASSEAASGGVGETQYF	TGTGCCAGCAGTGAAGCGGCTAGCGGGGGGGTGGGAGAGACCCAGTACTTC
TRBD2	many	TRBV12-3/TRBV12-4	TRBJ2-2	CASSFPTSGLAGGGTGELFF	TGTGCCAGCAGTTTCCCCACCTCTGGACTAGCGGGAGGTGGCACCGGGGAGCTGTTTTTT
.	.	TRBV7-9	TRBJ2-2	CASSRTFDTGELFF	TGTGCCAGCAGCCGGACTTTCGACACCGGGGAGCTGTTTTTT
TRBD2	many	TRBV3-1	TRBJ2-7	CASSQAGLAYEQYF	TGTGCCAGCAGCCAAGCGGGACTAGCCTACGAGCAGTACTTC
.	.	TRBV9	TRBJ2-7	CASSVDGTYEQYF	TGTGCCAGCAGCGTAGACGGAACCTACGAGCAGTACTTC
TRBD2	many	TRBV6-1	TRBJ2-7	CASSEGGSNYEQYF	TGTGCCAGCAGTGAGGGCGGGAGTAACTACGAGCAGTACTTC
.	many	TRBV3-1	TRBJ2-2	CASSQTYGELFF	TGTGCCAGCAGCCAGACGTACGGGGAGCTGTTTTTT
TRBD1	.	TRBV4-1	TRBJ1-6	CASSQPQGSNSPLHF	TGTGCCAGCAGCCAACCACAGGGGAGTAATTCACCCCTCCACTTT
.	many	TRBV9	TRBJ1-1	CASSDGTFNTEAFF	TGTGCCAGCAGCGACGGAACTTTCAACACTGAAGCTTTCTTT
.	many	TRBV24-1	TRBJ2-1	CATSEPKTGSSYNEQFF	TGTGCCACCAGTGAGCCAAAAACCGGAAGCTCCTACAATGAGCAGTTCTTC
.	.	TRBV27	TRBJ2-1	CASSLWVNKEQFF	TGTGCCAGCAGTTTGTGGGTAAATAAGGAGCAGTTCTTC
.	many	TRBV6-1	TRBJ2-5	CASRETLGNPGDF	TGTGCCAGCAGGGAAACCCTGGGGAACCCGGGGGACTTC
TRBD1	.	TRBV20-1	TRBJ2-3	CSASGQGVADTQYF	TGCAGTGCTTCGGGACAGGGGGTAGCAGATACGCAGTATTTT